This is a list of T cell receptor beta chains from one sample in a study of tumor-infiltrating lymphocytes in oesophageal squamous cell carcinoma. TCRdb called the PCR reads again in MiXCR, with one record for every CDR3 protein. The sample has just over 15,000 distinct CDR3 sequences, around half seen once. The sample taken for sequencing was esophageal tumor tissue. The receptor source for this set is a female donor with esophageal squamous cell carcinoma. Both conserved end residues are part of each CDR3. The D gene is left open where the match is weak. Expanded clones get a size class; other rows say once, few or many, or leave the size out.

V: TRBV10-1; length: 16; J: TRBJ2-3; D: TRBD1; size: .; CDR3: CASSEGGTGHTDTQYF; DNA: TGCGCCAGCAGTGAGGGGGGGACAGGCCACACAGATACGCAGTACTTT
V: TRBV18; length: 14; J: TRBJ1-1; D: TRBD1; size: many; CDR3: CASSPTGGWTEAFF; DNA: TGTGCCAGCTCACCAACAGGGGGCTGGACTGAAGCTTTCTTT
V: TRBV7-2; length: 13; J: TRBJ2-5; D: .; size: few; CDR3: CASSLNWEETQYF; DNA: TGTGCCAGCAGCTTAAACTGGGAGGAGACCCAGTACTTC
V: TRBV27; length: 14; J: TRBJ1-2; D: .; size: many; CDR3: CASSSTTGSYGYTF; DNA: TGTGCCAGCAGTTCAACGACAGGCTCCTATGGCTACACCTTC
V: TRBV5-6; length: 16; J: TRBJ2-7; D: .; size: many; CDR3: CASSSELMTPSYEQYF; DNA: TGTGCCAGCAGCTCGGAGCTAATGACTCCATCCTACGAGCAGTACTTC
V: TRBV7-9; length: 15; J: TRBJ2-1; D: TRBD1; size: many; CDR3: CASSSGTGIYNEQFF; DNA: TGTGCCAGCAGCTCTGGGACAGGGATCTACAATGAGCAGTTCTTC
V: TRBV28; length: 15; J: TRBJ2-3; D: .; size: .; CDR3: CASSLSAQMADTQYF; DNA: TGTGCCAGCAGTTTATCGGCCCAAATGGCAGATACGCAGTATTTT
V: TRBV7-8; length: 13; J: TRBJ2-5; D: .; size: .; CDR3: CASSPRGRETQYF; DNA: TGTGCCAGCAGCCCAAGGGGCCGAGAGACCCAGTACTTC
V: TRBV7-9; length: 16; J: TRBJ2-6; D: TRBD1; size: .; CDR3: CASSLDRGSGANVLTF; DNA: TGTGCCAGCAGCTTGGACAGGGGTTCTGGGGCCAACGTCCTGACTTTC
V: TRBV7-2; length: 15; J: TRBJ2-1; D: TRBD2; size: few; CDR3: CASSFSSGSYNEQFF; DNA: TGTGCCAGCAGCTTTAGTAGCGGGTCCTACAATGAGCAGTTCTTC
V: TRBV12-3/TRBV12-4; length: 16; J: TRBJ2-1; D: TRBD2; size: .; CDR3: CASSSGLAAGYNEQFF; DNA: TGTGCCAGCAGTTCGGGGCTAGCGGCCGGCTACAATGAGCAGTTCTTC
V: TRBV6-1; length: 13; J: TRBJ2-7; D: .; size: once; CDR3: CASREYRQDEQYF; DNA: TGTGCCAGCAGGGAGTACAGACAGGACGAGCAGTACTTC
V: TRBV7-9; length: 13; J: TRBJ2-7; D: .; size: .; CDR3: CASSPLTLYEQYF; DNA: TGTGCCAGCAGCCCTCTCACCCTCTACGAGCAGTACTTC
V: TRBV7-8; length: 14; J: TRBJ2-1; D: .; size: many; CDR3: CASSLMGQYNEQFF; DNA: TGTGCCAGCAGCTTAATGGGACAATACAATGAGCAGTTCTTC
V: TRBV7-2; length: 17; J: TRBJ2-6; D: .; size: .; CDR3: CASSLAGGGPGANVLTF; DNA: TGTGCCAGCAGCTTAGCGGGTGGAGGGCCTGGGGCCAACGTCCTGACTTTC
V: TRBV7-6; length: 16; J: TRBJ2-1; D: TRBD1; size: .; CDR3: CASSQTRDRVRNEQFF; DNA: TGTGCCAGCAGCCAGACCAGGGACAGGGTAAGGAATGAGCAGTTCTTC
V: TRBV7-2; length: 15; J: TRBJ2-5; D: TRBD2; size: .; CDR3: CASSLGSGSSETQYF; DNA: TGTGCCAGCAGCTTAGGCAGCGGGAGTTCGGAGACCCAGTACTTC
V: TRBV7-6; length: 17; J: TRBJ2-2; D: TRBD1; size: .; CDR3: CASSLGVTGGNTGELFF; DNA: TGTGCCAGCAGCTTAGGTGTGACAGGGGGTAACACCGGGGAGCTGTTTTTT
V: TRBV7-8; length: 13; J: TRBJ2-5; D: .; size: .; CDR3: CASSPISGETQYF; DNA: TGTGCCAGCAGCCCGATCTCGGGAGAGACCCAGTACTTC
V: TRBV7-2; length: 12; J: TRBJ2-5; D: .; size: .; CDR3: CASGLYQETQYF; DNA: TGTGCCAGCGGCTTATACCAAGAGACCCAGTACTTC
V: TRBV20-1; length: 15; J: TRBJ2-3; D: .; size: few; CDR3: CSARGSGPSTDTQYF; DNA: TGCAGTGCTAGAGGGTCCGGGCCCAGCACAGATACGCAGTATTTT
V: TRBV7-3; length: 15; J: TRBJ2-1; D: TRBD1; size: .; CDR3: CASSSTGEKYNEQFF; DNA: TGTGCCAGCAGCTCCACAGGGGAGAAATACAATGAGCAGTTCTTC
V: TRBV7-8; length: 17; J: TRBJ2-5; D: TRBD2; size: .; CDR3: CASSSTSGRGSYNEQYF; DNA: TGTGCCAGCAGCTCGACTAGCGGAAGAGGCTCCTACAATGAGCAGTACTTC
V: TRBV5-6; length: 11; J: TRBJ2-5; D: .; size: .; CDR3: CASRKGKTQYF; DNA: TGTGCCAGCAGAAAGGGGAAGACCCAGTACTTC
V: TRBV7-2; length: 14; J: TRBJ2-4; D: TRBD2; size: .; CDR3: CASSFLAGSREQYF; DNA: TGTGCCAGCAGCTTCCTAGCGGGATCGAGGGAGCAGTACTTC
V: TRBV7-9; length: 16; J: TRBJ1-2; D: .; size: .; CDR3: CASSLRSQGLNYGYTF; DNA: TGTGCCAGCAGCTTAAGGTCTCAGGGACTAAACTATGGCTACACCTTC
V: TRBV7-3; length: 13; J: TRBJ2-7; D: .; size: .; CDR3: CASSLTQSYEQYF; DNA: TGTGCCAGCAGCTTAACCCAATCCTACGAGCAGTACTTC
V: TRBV15; length: 14; J: TRBJ2-1; D: TRBD1; size: many; CDR3: CATRTGVTYNEQFF; DNA: TGTGCCACCCGGACAGGGGTCACCTACAATGAGCAGTTCTTC
V: TRBV10-2; length: 14; J: TRBJ2-1; D: .; size: .; CDR3: CASSGLEIYNEQFF; DNA: TGCGCCAGCAGCGGCCTAGAAATTTACAATGAGCAGTTCTTC
V: TRBV7-7; length: 13; J: TRBJ2-5; D: TRBD1; size: few; CDR3: CASSLKGQSAQYF; DNA: TGTGCTAGCAGCCTTAAGGGACAGAGTGCCCAGTACTTC
V: TRBV6-1; length: 16; J: TRBJ2-3; D: TRBD1; size: .; CDR3: CASRNPGDRGTDTQYF; DNA: TGTGCCAGCAGAAATCCGGGGGACAGGGGCACAGATACGCAGTATTTT
V: TRBV7-6; length: 14; J: TRBJ2-5; D: .; size: .; CDR3: CASSLSGVKETQYF; DNA: TGTGCCAGCAGCTTATCAGGGGTCAAAGAGACCCAGTACTTC
V: TRBV28; length: 15; J: TRBJ2-1; D: TRBD2; size: .; CDR3: CASSSTSGRNYEQFF; DNA: TGTGCCAGCAGCTCCACTAGCGGGAGAAACTATGAGCAGTTCTTC
V: TRBV11-1; length: 15; J: TRBJ2-6; D: .; size: .; CDR3: CASSTSLPGANVLTF; DNA: TGTGCCAGCAGCACCAGTTTACCTGGGGCCAACGTCCTGACTTTC
V: TRBV7-6; length: 13; J: TRBJ2-2; D: .; size: .; CDR3: CASSSESTGELFF; DNA: TGTGCCAGCAGCTCCGAAAGCACCGGGGAGCTGTTTTTT
V: TRBV12-3/TRBV12-4; length: 15; J: TRBJ2-2; D: .; size: .; CDR3: CASSLSPPNTGELFF; DNA: TGTGCCAGCAGTTTGAGTCCACCTAACACCGGGGAGCTGTTTTTT
V: TRBV7-9; length: 15; J: TRBJ2-3; D: TRBD2; size: few; CDR3: CASSLVLAGADTQYF; DNA: TGTGCCAGCAGCTTAGTGCTAGCGGGAGCCGATACGCAGTATTTT
V: TRBV7-4; length: 14; J: TRBJ2-7; D: .; size: once; CDR3: CASSYRVRGSPLHF; DNA: TGTGCCAGCAGCTACAGGGTTCGGGGGTCACCCCTCCACTTC
V: TRBV7-6; length: 15; J: TRBJ2-1; D: .; size: .; CDR3: CASSLNEGWLNEQFF; DNA: TGTGCCAGCAGCCTAAACGAGGGTTGGTTAAATGAGCAGTTCTTC
V: TRBV7-3; length: 14; J: TRBJ2-5; D: TRBD1; size: .; CDR3: CASSFSTGMNEQYF; DNA: TGTGCCAGCAGCTTCTCGACAGGGATGAATGAGCAGTACTTC